A selection of T cell receptor beta chains follows, all from one sample in a study of blood T cells in healthy people across ages. TCRdb ran MiXCR on the 5' RACE reads and lists one entry per CDR3 protein. The table records nearly 800,000 distinct CDR3 sequences, about 25% of them present only once. These data were also reused for a study on T cells of mothers and their children.

The material sequenced was blood. The source of these receptors is a boy under 18 in good health. Each CDR3 is given with its conserved first and last residue. A D gene is named only where the DNA matches it firmly. Clone size is given for some rows only: seen once, a few or many times, or a class if the clone is expanded.

>TRBJ2-1|TRBV7-2|TRBD2|.
CASSWLAGPYNEQFF
>.|TRBV7-9|.|few
CASSLEGQQGYEQYF
>TRBJ2-1|TRBV10-3|TRBD2|.
CAISDTSGGAGEQFF
>TRBJ2-5|TRBV7-9|.|.
CASSRSGSVVEGTQYF
>TRBJ2-7|TRBV20-1|TRBD2|few
CSARDGRGGLFGEQYF
>TRBJ2-7|TRBV24-1|TRBD1|few
CATSDLSSERHRGHAYEQYF
>TRBJ1-2|TRBV7-2|.|few
CAGGAAGDYGYTF
>TRBJ2-1|TRBV10-3|TRBD2|.
CGTSGDPRINEQFF
>.|TRBV7-9|.|.
CASSLGVGGTSYEQYF
>TRBJ2-7|TRBV20-1|TRBD2|.
CSARDLTGLAGGYEQYF
>TRBJ2-5|TRBV28|.|.
CASSFIARGRQETQYF
>TRBJ2-5|TRBV7-2|.|few
CASSLKVEETQYF
>TRBJ2-5|TRBV25-1|.|.
CASSGSRSGLNGETQYF
>TRBJ1-2|TRBV9|.|.
CASSGSAFYGYTF
>.|TRBV12-3/TRBV12-4|.|.
CASSPSAGAATSYEQYF
>.|TRBV12-3/TRBV12-4|TRBD1|few
CASSPGQGWAYEQYF
>TRBJ2-2|TRBV12-3/TRBV12-4|.|.
CASSFGGFTGELFF
>TRBJ2-5|TRBV12-3/TRBV12-4|TRBD2|.
CASSGTSALQETQYF
>TRBJ2-7|TRBV28|TRBD1|few
CASSPRDRTSHEQYF
>TRBJ2-5|TRBV4-2|.|few
CASSQEGSYQETQYF
>TRBJ2-5|TRBV2|.|.
CASRGRLQETQYF
>TRBJ2-5|TRBV14|.|few
CASSQVIAGSQETQYF
>TRBJ1-1|TRBV28|TRBD1|.
CASSFYRGRGEAFF
>TRBJ1-1|TRBV20-1|.|few
CGAQTNTEAFF
>TRBJ2-1|TRBV6-4|TRBD1|few
CASSDQDRAGHNEQFF
>TRBJ2-7|TRBV29-1|TRBD2|.
CSVGGGTYEQYF
>TRBJ2-7|TRBV15|.|.
CATSPRVRDYEQYF
>TRBJ2-7|TRBV7-8|TRBD1|few
CASSLGGRQGGREQYF
>TRBJ2-2|TRBV11-3|TRBD1|.
CASSLDRGRDTGELFF
>TRBJ1-2|TRBV18|.|few
CASSLYADTNYGYTF
>TRBJ1-4|TRBV5-1|TRBD1|.
CASSSQGDGEKLFF
>TRBJ2-1|TRBV2|.|.
CASSEMAGVNEQFF
>TRBJ1-2|TRBV15|.|.
CATSRDLGGGYGYTF
>TRBJ2-3|TRBV20-1|.|.
CSAPQGPTDTQYF
>TRBJ2-2|TRBV12-3/TRBV12-4|.|.
CASSLLTDLINTGELFF
>TRBJ1-2|TRBV6-5|.|.
CASSSPAGAGYGYTF
>.|TRBV2|.|few
CASSERSGASYEQYF
>TRBJ2-7|TRBV6-6|.|.
CASSYSRRADYEQYF
>.|TRBV5-1|TRBD2|few
CASSLGLAGGNNEQFF
>TRBJ2-1|TRBV14|.|few
CASSQAGVARNEQFF
>TRBJ2-3|TRBV4-1|TRBD2|few
CASKMLAGGPAQYF
>TRBJ2-7|TRBV7-2|TRBD1|.
CASSLALGQEIPYEQYF
>TRBJ2-3|TRBV9|.|once
CASSEQGALSTDTQYF
>TRBJ1-1|TRBV19|TRBD1|.
CASYDRGTEAFF
>TRBJ1-4|TRBV10-3|TRBD1|.
CATTSSTGEGTNEKLFF
>.|TRBV6-5|.|few
CASSYSFTDYNEQFF
>TRBJ2-3|TRBV11-2|TRBD1|.
CASSLGTGGTTADTQYF
>TRBJ1-4|TRBV20-1|TRBD1|few
CSARPRWDRSNEKLFF
>TRBJ1-4|TRBV7-9|.|.
CASSQKGLGPDEKLFF
>TRBJ1-1|TRBV6-4|.|.
CASSRVRLGDTEAFF
>TRBJ2-3|TRBV2|.|.
CASTHRGGTDTQYF
>TRBJ1-5|TRBV5-8|.|few
CASSRGQSNQPQHF
>TRBJ2-1|TRBV29-1|.|few
CSVDHWDDNEQFF
>TRBJ1-4|TRBV7-9|.|.
CASSPGWTNEKLFF
>TRBJ1-6|TRBV9|.|.
CASSAGGLSSYNSPLHF
>TRBJ2-1|TRBV6-1|TRBD2|few
CASSEGRGGTYNEQFF